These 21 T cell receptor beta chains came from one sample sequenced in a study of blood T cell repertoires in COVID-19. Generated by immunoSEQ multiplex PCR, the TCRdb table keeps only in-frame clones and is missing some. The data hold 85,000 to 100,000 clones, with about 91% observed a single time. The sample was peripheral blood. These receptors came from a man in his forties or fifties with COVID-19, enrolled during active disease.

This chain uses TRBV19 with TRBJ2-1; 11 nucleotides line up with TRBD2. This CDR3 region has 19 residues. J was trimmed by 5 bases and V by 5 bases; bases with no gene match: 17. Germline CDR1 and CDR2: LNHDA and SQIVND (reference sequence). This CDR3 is CASSLKWGRLAGRDNEQFF. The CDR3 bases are TGTGCCAGTAGTTTAAAATGGGGGAGACTAGCGGGGCGCGACAATGAGCAGTTCTTC.

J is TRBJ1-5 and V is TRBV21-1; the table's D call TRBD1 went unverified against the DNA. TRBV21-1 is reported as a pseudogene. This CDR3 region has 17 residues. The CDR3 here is CASSTRSRRTVNQPQHF. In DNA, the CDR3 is TGTGCCAGCAGCACTCGAAGCCGAAGGACAGTCAATCAGCCCCAGCATTTT.

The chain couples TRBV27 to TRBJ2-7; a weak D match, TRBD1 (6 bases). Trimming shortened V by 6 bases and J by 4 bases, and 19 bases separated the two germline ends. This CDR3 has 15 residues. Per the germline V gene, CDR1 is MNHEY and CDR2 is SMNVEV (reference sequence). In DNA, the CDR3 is TGTGCCAGCAGATACCGACAGGACCCGGGATACGAGCAGTACTTC. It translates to CASRYRQDPGYEQYF.

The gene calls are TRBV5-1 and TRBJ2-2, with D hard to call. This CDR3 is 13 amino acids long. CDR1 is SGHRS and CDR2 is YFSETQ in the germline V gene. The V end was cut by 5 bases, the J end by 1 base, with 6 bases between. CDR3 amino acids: CASSERNTGELFF. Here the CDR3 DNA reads TGCGCCAGCAGTGAGAGGAACACCGGGGAGCTGTTTTTT.

CDR3 loop: CASSEKEGRPATEAFF. CDR3 coding DNA: TGTGCCAGCAGTGAGAAGGAGGGGAGGCCTGCAACTGAAGCTTTCTTT. The gene calls are TRBV2 and TRBJ1-1, with D possibly being TRBD1 (5 bases). Germline CDR1 SNHLY, CDR2 FYNNEI. The CDR3 covers 16 residues. Trimming took 3 bases from V and 5 from J, leaving 19 bases between them.

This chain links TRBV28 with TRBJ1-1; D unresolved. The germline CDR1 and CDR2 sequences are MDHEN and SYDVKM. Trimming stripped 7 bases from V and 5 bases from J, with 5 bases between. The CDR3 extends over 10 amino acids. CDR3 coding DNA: TGTGCCAGCAAGAGGACTGAAGCTTTCTTT. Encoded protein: CASKRTEAFF.

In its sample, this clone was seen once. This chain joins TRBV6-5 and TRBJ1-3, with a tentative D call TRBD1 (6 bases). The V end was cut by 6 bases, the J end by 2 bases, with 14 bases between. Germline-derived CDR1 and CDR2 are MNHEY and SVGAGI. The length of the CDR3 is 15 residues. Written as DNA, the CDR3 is TGTGCCAGCAGCTTACTGGGGGCCACTGGAAACACCATATATTTT. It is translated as CASSLLGATGNTIYF.

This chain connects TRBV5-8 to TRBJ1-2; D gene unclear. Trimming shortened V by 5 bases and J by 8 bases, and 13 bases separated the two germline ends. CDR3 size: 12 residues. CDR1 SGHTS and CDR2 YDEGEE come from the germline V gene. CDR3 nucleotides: TGTGCCAGCAGAACGGAGGTTTGGGGCTACACCTTC. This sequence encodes CASRTEVWGYTF.

Here the CDR3 DNA reads TGTGCCAGCGACGAGCAGGGGGAGATGTCTTTCTTT. Translation: CASDEQGEMSFF. This rearrangement joins TRBV2 to TRBJ1-1; 7 bases map to TRBD1. Germline V lookup: CDR1 SNHLY, CDR2 FYNNEI. The CDR3 totals 12 residues. V lost 8 bases and J lost 12; bases outside the gene matches: 12.

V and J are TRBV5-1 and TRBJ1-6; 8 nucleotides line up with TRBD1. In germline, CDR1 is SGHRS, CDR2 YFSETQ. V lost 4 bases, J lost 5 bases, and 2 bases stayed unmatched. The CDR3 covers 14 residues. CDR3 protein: CASSRGQDNSPLHF. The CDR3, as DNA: TGCGCCAGCAGCCGGGGACAGGATAATTCACCCCTCCACTTT.

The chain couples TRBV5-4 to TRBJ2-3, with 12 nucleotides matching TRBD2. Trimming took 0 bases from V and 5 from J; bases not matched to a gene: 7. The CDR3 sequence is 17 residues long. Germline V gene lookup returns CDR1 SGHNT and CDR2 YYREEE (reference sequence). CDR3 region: CASSLGLAGGPLDTQYF. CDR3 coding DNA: TGTGCCAGCAGCTTGGGTCTAGCGGGGGGGCCCTTAGATACGCAGTATTTT.

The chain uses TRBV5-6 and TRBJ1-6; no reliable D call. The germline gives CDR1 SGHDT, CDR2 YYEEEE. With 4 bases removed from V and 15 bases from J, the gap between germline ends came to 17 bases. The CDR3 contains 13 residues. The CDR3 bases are TGTGCCAGCAGCGTTAGAAATGGTGAGCTCCTCCACTTT. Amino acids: CASSVRNGELLHF.

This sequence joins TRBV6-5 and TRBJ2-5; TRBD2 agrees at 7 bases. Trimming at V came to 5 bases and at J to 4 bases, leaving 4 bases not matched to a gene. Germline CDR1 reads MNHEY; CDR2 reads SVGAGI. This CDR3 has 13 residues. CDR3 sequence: CASSRTRGETQYF. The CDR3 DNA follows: TGTGCCAGCAGTAGGACTAGAGGAGAGACCCAGTACTTC.

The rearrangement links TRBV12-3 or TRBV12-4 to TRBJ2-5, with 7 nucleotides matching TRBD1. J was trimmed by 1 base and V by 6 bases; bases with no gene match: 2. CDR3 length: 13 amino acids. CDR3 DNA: TGTGCCAGCAGACAGGGGATCCAAGAGACCCAGTACTTC. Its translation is CASRQGIQETQYF.

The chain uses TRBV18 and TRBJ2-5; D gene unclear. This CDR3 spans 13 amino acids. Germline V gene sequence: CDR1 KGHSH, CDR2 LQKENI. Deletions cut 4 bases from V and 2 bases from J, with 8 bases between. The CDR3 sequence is CASSLVNQETQYF. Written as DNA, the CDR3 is TGTGCCAGCTCACTAGTTAATCAAGAGACCCAGTACTTC.

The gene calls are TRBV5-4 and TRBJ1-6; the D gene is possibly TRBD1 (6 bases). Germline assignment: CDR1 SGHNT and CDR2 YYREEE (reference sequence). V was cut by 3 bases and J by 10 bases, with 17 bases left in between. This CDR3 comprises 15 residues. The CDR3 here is CASSSQQGTGSPLHF. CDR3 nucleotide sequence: TGTGCCAGCAGCTCCCAACAGGGAACGGGATCACCCCTCCACTTT.

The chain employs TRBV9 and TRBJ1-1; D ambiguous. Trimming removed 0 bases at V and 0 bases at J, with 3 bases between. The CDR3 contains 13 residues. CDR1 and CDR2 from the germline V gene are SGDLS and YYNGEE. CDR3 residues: CASSVAVNTEAFF. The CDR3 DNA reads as TGTGCCAGCAGCGTAGCAGTGAACACTGAAGCTTTCTTT.

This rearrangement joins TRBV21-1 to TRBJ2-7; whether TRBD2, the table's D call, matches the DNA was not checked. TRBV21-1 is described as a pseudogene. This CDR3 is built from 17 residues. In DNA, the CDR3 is TGTGCCAGCAGCCCCCGTGGGGGGGCACCTCCCCATTACGAGCAGTACTTC. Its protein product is CASSPRGGAPPHYEQYF.

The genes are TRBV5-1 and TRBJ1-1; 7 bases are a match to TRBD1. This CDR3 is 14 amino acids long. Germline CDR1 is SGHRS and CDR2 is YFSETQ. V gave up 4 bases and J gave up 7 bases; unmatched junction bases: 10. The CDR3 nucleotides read TGCGCCAGCAGCGGTGGAGGGGGCAAGGTTGAAGCTTTCTTT. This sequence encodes CASSGGGGKVEAFF.

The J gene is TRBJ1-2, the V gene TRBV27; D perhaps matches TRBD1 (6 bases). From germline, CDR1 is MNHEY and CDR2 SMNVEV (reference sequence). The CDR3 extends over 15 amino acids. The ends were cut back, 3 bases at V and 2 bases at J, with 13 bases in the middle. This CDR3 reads CASSFYPGQNYGYTF. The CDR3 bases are TGTGCCAGCAGTTTTTACCCGGGACAAAACTATGGCTACACCTTC.

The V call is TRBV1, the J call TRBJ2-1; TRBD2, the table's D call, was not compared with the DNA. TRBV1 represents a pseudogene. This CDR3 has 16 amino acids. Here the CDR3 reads CTSSQHSGGAYNEQFF. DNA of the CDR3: TGCACCAGCAGCCAACATAGCGGGGGGGCCTACAATGAGCAGTTCTTC.